What follows are 21 T cell receptor beta chains derived from one specimen sequenced in a study of Ad26.COV2.S vaccination and SARS-CoV-2 variants. Sequencing used immunoSEQ multiplex PCR; TCRdb keeps in-frame clones, though not all of them. This sample has 300,000 to 350,000 clones, with 86% found just once. Described treatment: roughly 20 received Ad26.COV2.S at low or high dose, single or two shots; a few received placebo; per-sample allocation not given. At day 63 after the first vaccine or placebo injection, samples were drawn. The sequencing used peripheral blood, collected in a trial of Ad26.COV2.S vaccine versus placebo. The receptors were sampled from a person between 18 and 65 years old who received the Ad26.COV2.S COVID-19 vaccine or a placebo.

The rearrangement links TRBV12-3 or TRBV12-4 to TRBJ2-1; 9 bases are a match to TRBD2. The V and J ends lost 6 bases and 15 bases, in that order; junction bases with no gene match: 12. This CDR3 has 13 amino acids. CDR3 sequence: CASSFSGAGGPFF. The CDR3 region has the DNA TGTGCCAGCAGCTTCTCTGGGGCGGGGGGGCCGTTCTTC.

V usage is TRBV7-8 and J usage is TRBJ2-7; 7 positions match TRBD2. The junction had 14 bases not matched to a gene; V was cut back by 6 bases and J by 0 bases. The length of the CDR3 is 17 residues. Germline CDR1 and CDR2: SGHVS and FQNEAQ. The CDR3 loop reads CASSWSSGHPSSYEQYF. CDR3 sequence (DNA): TGTGCCAGCAGTTGGTCTAGCGGCCACCCAAGCTCCTACGAGCAGTACTTC. The entire variable domain, with the rest obtained from reference TRBV7-8 and TRBJ2-7, is as follows: GAGVSQSPRYKVAKRGQDVALRCDPISGHVSLFWYQQALGQGPEFLTYFQNEAQLDKSGLPSDRFFAERPEGSVSTLKIQRTQQEDSAVYLCASSWSSGHPSSYEQYFGPGTRLTVT.

The genes are TRBV4-1 and TRBJ1-2; D possibly corresponds to TRBD1 (6 bases). The CDR3 totals 15 residues. With 0 bases removed from V and 2 bases from J, the gap between germline ends came to 10 bases. The germline gives CDR1 MGHRA, CDR2 YSYEKL. As DNA, the CDR3 is TGCGCCAGCAGCCAAGACAGGGGTAGAAACTATGGCTACACCTTC. Amino acid sequence: CASSQDRGRNYGYTF.

The chain couples TRBV6-6 to TRBJ2-1, with 14 nucleotides matching TRBD2. The CDR3 consists of 18 residues. Germline lookup yields CDR1 MNHNY and CDR2 SVGAGI (reference sequence). V lost 5 bases to trimming and J lost 0 bases; unmatched junction nucleotides: 6. The DNA for the CDR3 is TGTGCCAGCAGTCCGGGACTAGCGGGAGTCGGCTCCTACAATGAGCAGTTCTTC. Its translation is CASSPGLAGVGSYNEQFF.

The CDR3 region is CASTLRVRDAGELFF. As DNA, the CDR3 is TGTGCCAGCACCCTTAGGGTCAGGGACGCCGGGGAGCTGTTTTTT. This chain connects TRBV5-8 to TRBJ2-2, with D possibly being TRBD1 or TRBD2 (5 bases each). V lost 6 bases and J lost 6, with 18 bases in between. The germline gives CDR1 SGHTS, CDR2 YDEGEE. This CDR3 contains 15 residues.

Comment on this clone: The sample contains more than one DNA sequence encoding this CDR3. The chain links TRBV5-1 to TRBJ2-3; 12 bases agree with TRBD2. CDR3 length: 16 residues. The germline CDR1 and CDR2 sequences are SGHRS and YFSETQ. Trimming at V came to 0 bases and at J to 1 base, leaving 0 bases not matched to a gene. The CDR3 loop reads CASSLGLAGGTDTQYF. CDR3 nucleotide sequence: TGCGCCAGCAGCTTGGGACTAGCGGGGGGCACAGATACGCAGTATTTT.

The genes are TRBV3-1 (or the pseudogene TRBV3-2) and TRBJ2-1; D remains ambiguous. The CDR3 runs 17 residues. The germline CDR1 and CDR2 sequences are LGHDT and YNNKEL (reference sequence). Trimming left V 3 bases short and J 2 bases short, with 17 bases between. CDR3 nucleotides: TGTGCCAGCAGCCATGGTTTAGATACTCTAACCTACAATGAGCAGTTCTTC. It specifies CASSHGLDTLTYNEQFF.

V gene TRBV20-1 combines with J gene TRBJ2-7; D is undetermined. CDR3 size: 12 residues. CDR1 DFQATT and CDR2 SNEGSKA come from the germline V gene (reference sequence). Trimming shortened V by 3 bases and J by 3 bases, and 9 bases separated the two germline ends. CDR3 in DNA: TGCAGTGCTAGTGACCAGTTCTACGAGCAGTACTTC. It specifies CSASDQFYEQYF.

The chain carries TRBV7-2 and TRBJ2-1; tentatively, D is TRBD2 (6 bases). Germline CDR1 SGHTA, CDR2 FQGNSA. CDR3 length: 14 residues. Trimming pared 1 base from V and 3 bases from J, leaving 7 bases between. CDR3 sequence: CASSLGGVYNEQFF. CDR3 DNA: TGTGCCAGCAGCTTAGGGGGGGTCTACAATGAGCAGTTCTTC.

The V and J genes are TRBV19 and TRBJ2-1; 10 positions agree with TRBD2. The ends lost 6 bases at V and 3 bases at J; junction bases unmatched: 5. This CDR3 spans 15 amino acids. Germline V gene sequence: CDR1 LNHDA, CDR2 SQIVND (reference sequence). CDR3 protein: CASRPSGRNYNEQFF. The DNA of the CDR3 is TGTGCCAGTAGGCCTAGCGGGAGAAACTACAATGAGCAGTTCTTC.

The chain links TRBV5-1 to TRBJ1-4, with a possible D match to TRBD1 (5 bases). V gave up 3 bases and J gave up 4 bases, with 10 bases separating them. Germline CDR1 reads SGHRS; CDR2 reads YFSETQ. The CDR3 covers 14 residues. The CDR3 region is CASSSGTLNEKLFF. The CDR3 DNA follows: TGCGCCAGCAGCTCCGGGACCCTTAATGAAAAACTGTTTTTT.

The V call is TRBV2, the J call TRBJ2-2; the match to TRBD2 covers 9 bases. The CDR3 has 14 residues. With 11 bases clipped from V and 5 bases from J, the junction kept 9 bases outside the gene matches. Germline CDR1 is SNHLY and CDR2 is FYNNEI. The CDR3 DNA sequence: TGTGCCGCGCGGGCTAGCGGGACTACCGGGGAGCTGTTTTTT. This gives the protein CAARASGTTGELFF.

The chain couples TRBV19 to TRBJ2-1; D perhaps matches TRBD1 (5 bases). V dropped 5 bases and J dropped 9 bases, with 11 bases sitting between them. The CDR3 is made up of 12 amino acids. The germline V gene has CDR1 LNHDA and CDR2 SQIVND (reference sequence). CDR3: CASSAFQGEQFF. The CDR3 bases are TGTGCCAGTAGTGCCTTCCAGGGTGAGCAGTTCTTC.

V is TRBV7-8 and J is TRBJ2-7, with a possible D match to TRBD2 (6 bases). V was pared by 0 bases and J by 0 bases, with 6 bases between. Germline V gene data show CDR1 as SGHVS and CDR2 as FQNEAQ. The CDR3 runs 14 residues. The CDR3 loop reads CASSLADYSYEQYF. The CDR3 nucleotides read TGTGCCAGCAGCTTAGCGGACTACTCCTACGAGCAGTACTTC.

This clone was counted many times. This rearrangement joins TRBV27 to TRBJ2-2; D gene uncertain. The CDR3 consists of 12 residues. V lost 6 bases to trimming and J lost 6 bases, with 8 bases between them. Per the germline V gene, CDR1 is MNHEY and CDR2 is SMNVEV (reference sequence). As DNA, the CDR3 is TGTGCCAGCAGAAAGACGGCCGGGGAGCTGTTTTTT. This encodes CASRKTAGELFF.

The chain joins TRBV18 to TRBJ2-7, with D possibly matching TRBD2 (6 bases). The CDR3 totals 15 residues. Germline V gene lookup returns CDR1 KGHSH and CDR2 LQKENI. The ends were cut back, 3 bases at V and 6 bases at J, with 18 bases in the middle. In DNA, the CDR3 is TGTGCCAGCTCACCGGGTTTATCGGAGGGGCTCGAGCAGTACTTC. Protein product: CASSPGLSEGLEQYF.

V usage is TRBV6-1 and J usage is TRBJ1-1; no clear D gene. Deletions cut 0 bases from V and 5 bases from J, with 13 bases between. This CDR3 has 15 amino acids. Germline V gene sequence: CDR1 MNHNS, CDR2 SASEGT. CDR3 amino acids: CASSEAGQTGTEAFF. The CDR3 DNA follows: TGTGCCAGCAGTGAAGCAGGGCAGACGGGGACTGAAGCTTTCTTT.

The genes are TRBV6-4 and TRBJ1-1; D not resolved. V lost 7 bases, J lost 6 bases, and 18 bases lay in between. The length of the CDR3 is 14 residues. Per germline, CDR1 MRHNA and CDR2 SNTAGT. CDR3 coding DNA: TGTGCCAGCATTTCTTCCGACCCGGTCCCTGAAGCTTTCTTT. Its translation is CASISSDPVPEAFF.

The V call is TRBV2, the J call TRBJ1-5; D gene unclear. Trimming removed 6 bases from V and 2 bases from J, with 20 bases in between. CDR3 length equals 17 residues. Germline assignment: CDR1 SNHLY and CDR2 FYNNEI. CDR3 sequence (DNA): TGTGCCAGCAGCGGACCGACAACGAGCATGGGCAATCAGCCCCAGCATTTT. Its protein is CASSGPTTSMGNQPQHF.

CDR3: CATSRGIGTGELFF. As DNA, the CDR3 is TGTGCCACTTCCCGGGGGATCGGAACCGGGGAGCTGTTTTTT. This rearrangement joins TRBV7-8 to TRBJ2-2, with D possibly being TRBD2 (6 bases). Germline V gene sequence: CDR1 SGHVS, CDR2 FQNEAQ. The CDR3 is made up of 14 amino acids. Trimming removed 10 bases from V and 5 bases from J, with 17 bases in between.

This chain links TRBV12-3 or TRBV12-4 with TRBJ2-5; D unclear. Trimming pared 6 bases from V and 2 bases from J, leaving 7 bases between. The CDR3 sequence is 12 residues long. The CDR3 region is CASRRYQETQYF. The CDR3 DNA reads TGTGCCAGCAGGCGATATCAAGAGACCCAGTACTTC.